These 2 T cell receptor beta chains came from one sample sequenced in a study of blood T cell repertoires in COVID-19. Method: immunoSEQ multiplex PCR; TCRdb's copy keeps in-frame clones and lacks some. The repertoire holds a few hundred thousand clones, with about 86% as singletons. Sequenced input: peripheral blood. Receptor source: a woman aged 60-75 years with COVID-19, enrolled during active disease.

The V and J genes are TRBV21-1 and TRBJ2-1; whether TRBD1, the table's D call, matches the DNA was not checked. TRBV21-1 is listed as a pseudogene. The CDR3 covers 19 residues. The CDR3 is CASSKPSDRGRFSYNEQFF. The CDR3 DNA is TGTGCCAGCAGCAAACCCTCCGACAGGGGGCGGTTTTCCTACAATGAGCAGTTCTTC.

The rearrangement links TRBV6-1 to TRBJ1-4, with a possible D match to TRBD1 (5 bases). Trimming cost V 2 bases and J 4 bases, with 14 bases left between them. Germline CDR1 is MNHNS and CDR2 is SASEGT. The CDR3 is made up of 16 amino acids. CDR3 in amino acids: CASSEKGPIYNEKLFF. The DNA of the CDR3 is TGTGCCAGCAGTGAAAAGGGGCCCATTTATAATGAAAAACTGTTTTTT.